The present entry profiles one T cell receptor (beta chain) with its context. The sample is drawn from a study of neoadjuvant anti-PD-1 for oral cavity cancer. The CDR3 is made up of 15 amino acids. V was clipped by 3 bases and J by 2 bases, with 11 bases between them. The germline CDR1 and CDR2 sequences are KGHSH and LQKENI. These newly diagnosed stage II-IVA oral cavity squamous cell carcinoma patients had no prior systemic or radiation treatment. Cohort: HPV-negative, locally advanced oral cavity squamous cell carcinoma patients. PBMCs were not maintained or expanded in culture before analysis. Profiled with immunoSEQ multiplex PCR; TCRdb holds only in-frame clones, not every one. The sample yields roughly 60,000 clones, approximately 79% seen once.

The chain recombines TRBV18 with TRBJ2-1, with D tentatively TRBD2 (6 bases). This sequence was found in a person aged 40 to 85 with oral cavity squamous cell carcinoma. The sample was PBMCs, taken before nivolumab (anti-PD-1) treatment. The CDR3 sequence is CASSPPTGAYNEQFF. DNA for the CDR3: TGTGCCAGCTCACCGCCCACGGGAGCCTACAATGAGCAGTTCTTC.